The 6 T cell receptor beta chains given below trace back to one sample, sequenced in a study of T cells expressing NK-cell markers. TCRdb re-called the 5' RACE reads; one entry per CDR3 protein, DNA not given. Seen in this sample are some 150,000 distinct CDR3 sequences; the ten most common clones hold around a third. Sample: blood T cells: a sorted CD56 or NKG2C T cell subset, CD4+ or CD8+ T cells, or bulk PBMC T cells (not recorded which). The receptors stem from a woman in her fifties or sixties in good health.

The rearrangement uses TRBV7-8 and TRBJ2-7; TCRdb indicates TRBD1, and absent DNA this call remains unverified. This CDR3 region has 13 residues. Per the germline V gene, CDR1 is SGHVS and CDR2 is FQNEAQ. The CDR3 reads CASRHQGYYEQYF.

This chain's CDR3 is CASTQAPWPEAFF. The V and J genes are TRBV19 and TRBJ1-1; the TRBD1 assignment by TCRdb is unverifiable without DNA. The CDR3 is 13 amino acids. Germline values: CDR1 LNHDA, CDR2 SQIVND (reference sequence). The full variable domain, its missing parts supplied by reference TRBV19 and TRBJ1-1, is DGGITQSPKYLFRKEGQNVTLSCEQNLNHDAMYWYRQDPGQGLRLIYYSQIVNDFQKGDIAEGYSVSREKKESFPLTVTSAQKNPTAFYLCASTQAPWPEAFFGQGTRLTVV.

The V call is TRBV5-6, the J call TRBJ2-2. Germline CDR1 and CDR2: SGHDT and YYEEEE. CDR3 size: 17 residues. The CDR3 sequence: CASSSSPLFANTGELFF.

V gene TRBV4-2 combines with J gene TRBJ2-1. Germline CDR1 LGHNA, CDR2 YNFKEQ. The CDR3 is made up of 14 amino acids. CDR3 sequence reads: CASSLQLNEDEQFF.

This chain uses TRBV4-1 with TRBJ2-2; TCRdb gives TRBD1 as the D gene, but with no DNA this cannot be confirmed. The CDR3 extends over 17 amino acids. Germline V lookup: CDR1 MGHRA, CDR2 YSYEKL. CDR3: CASSQPGQGTNTGELFF.

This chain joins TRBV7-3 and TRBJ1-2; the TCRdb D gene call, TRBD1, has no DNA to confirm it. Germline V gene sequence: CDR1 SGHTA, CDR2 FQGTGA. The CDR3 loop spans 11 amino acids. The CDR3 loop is CASSSQGVYTF.